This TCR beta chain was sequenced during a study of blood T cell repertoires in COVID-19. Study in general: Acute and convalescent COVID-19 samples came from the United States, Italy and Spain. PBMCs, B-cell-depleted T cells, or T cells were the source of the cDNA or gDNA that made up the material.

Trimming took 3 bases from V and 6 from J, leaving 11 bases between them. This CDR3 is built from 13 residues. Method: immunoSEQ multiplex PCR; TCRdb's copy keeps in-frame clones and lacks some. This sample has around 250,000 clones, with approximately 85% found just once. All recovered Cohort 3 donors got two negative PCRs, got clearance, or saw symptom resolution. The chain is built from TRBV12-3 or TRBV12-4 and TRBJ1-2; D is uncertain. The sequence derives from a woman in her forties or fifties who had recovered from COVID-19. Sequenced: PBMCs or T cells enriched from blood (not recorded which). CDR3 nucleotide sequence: TGTGCCAGCAGTTTCGGCAGGAACAATGGCTACACCTTC. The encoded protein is CASSFGRNNGYTF.